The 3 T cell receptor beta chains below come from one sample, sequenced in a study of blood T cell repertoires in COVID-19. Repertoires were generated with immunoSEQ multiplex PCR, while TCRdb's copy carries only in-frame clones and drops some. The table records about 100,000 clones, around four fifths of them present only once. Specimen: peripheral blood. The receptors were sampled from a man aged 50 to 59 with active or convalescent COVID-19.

The CDR3 DNA sequence: TGTGCCAGCAGCCAAGAGGGAGCGGACTACAATGAGCAGTTCTTC. It encodes CASSQEGADYNEQFF. The chain carries TRBV4-2 and TRBJ2-1, with D perhaps matching TRBD2 (5 bases). V lost 0 bases and J 3 bases, leaving 9 bases between the germline ends. Germline-derived CDR1 and CDR2 are LGHNA and YNFKEQ. The CDR3 spans 15 residues.

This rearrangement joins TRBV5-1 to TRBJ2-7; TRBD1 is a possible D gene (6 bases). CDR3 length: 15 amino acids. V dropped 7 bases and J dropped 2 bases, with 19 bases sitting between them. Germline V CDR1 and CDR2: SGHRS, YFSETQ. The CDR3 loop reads CASSLGGLPAYEQYF. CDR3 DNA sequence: TGCGCCAGCTCCTTAGGGGGTCTACCCGCCTACGAGCAGTACTTC.

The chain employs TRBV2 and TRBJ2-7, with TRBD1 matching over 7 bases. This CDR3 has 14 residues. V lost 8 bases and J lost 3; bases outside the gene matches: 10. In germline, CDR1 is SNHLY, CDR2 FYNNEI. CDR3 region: CASRDSPGRYEQYF. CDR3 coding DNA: TGTGCCAGCCGGGACAGCCCCGGCCGCTACGAGCAGTACTTC.